The 6 T cell receptor beta chains below were found in one sample sequenced in a study of cytomegalovirus exposure and HLA in healthy donors. PCR involved 60 Vbeta and 13 Jbeta primers. TCRdb's table, derived via immunoSEQ multiplex PCR, lists solely in-frame clones and lacks some. The table lists about 160,000 clones, approximately 81% of them singletons. The sequenced material came from PBMCs. The receptors stem from a man younger than 35 in good health and CMV-seropositive.

The rearrangement links TRBV5-1 to TRBJ2-7; no reliable D call. The CDR3 spans 14 residues. Germline CDR1 is SGHRS and CDR2 is YFSETQ. Trimming removed 1 base at V and 0 bases at J, with 8 bases between. The CDR3 nucleotides read TGCGCCAGCAGCTTGACCCTAAGCTCCTACGAGCAGTACTTC. Translation: CASSLTLSSYEQYF.

The chain joins TRBV2 to TRBJ2-3; a weak D match, TRBD2 (5 bases). This CDR3 spans 13 amino acids. CDR1 and CDR2 from the germline V gene are SNHLY and FYNNEI. V was clipped by 6 bases and J by 1 base, with 8 bases between them. This chain's CDR3 is CASSWTGTDTQYF. The DNA for the CDR3 is TGTGCCAGCAGCTGGACTGGCACAGATACGCAGTATTTT.

This chain joins TRBV6-6 and TRBJ1-1; 10 nucleotides agree with TRBD1. Germline CDR1 is MNHNY and CDR2 is SVGAGI (reference sequence). The CDR3 runs to 13 residues. V lost 11 bases, J lost 4 bases, and 7 bases stayed unmatched. CDR3 DNA: TGTGCCGGACAGGGGGGTCCGGGCACTGAAGCTTTCTTT. The encoded protein is CAGQGGPGTEAFF.

CDR3 in DNA: TGTGCCACCAGCAGCTTGGCAGATGAGCAGTTCTTC. Translation gives CATSSLADEQFF. The chain links TRBV15 to TRBJ2-1; no clear D. This CDR3 comprises 12 residues. With 3 bases removed from V and 8 bases from J, the gap between germline ends came to 8 bases. The germline V gene encodes CDR1 LNHNV and CDR2 YYDKDF (reference sequence). The complete variable domain, with remaining parts taken from reference TRBV15 and TRBJ2-1, reads DAMVIQNPRYQVTQFGKPVTLSCSQTLNHNVMYWYQQKSSQAPKLLFHYYDKDFNNEADTPDNFQSRRPNTSFCFLDIRSPGLGDTAMYLCATSSLADEQFFGPGTRLTVL.

This chain joins TRBV7-8 and TRBJ2-1; TRBD2 agrees at 12 bases. In germline, CDR1 is SGHVS, CDR2 FQNEAQ. The ends lost 2 bases at V and 7 bases at J; junction bases unmatched: 12. The CDR3 is 18 residues long. Here the CDR3 DNA reads TGTGCCAGCAGCTTAAGGCCTAGCGGGGGGGCTCGGGGGAATGAGCAGTTCTTC. It is translated as CASSLRPSGGARGNEQFF.

The chain has TRBV6-1 and TRBJ2-7; 11 bases align to TRBD2. The CDR3 consists of 15 residues. The V gene end was trimmed by 6 bases and the J gene end by 3 bases; junction bases not matched to a gene: 7. CDR1 and CDR2 from the germline V gene are MNHNS and SASEGT. CDR3 coding DNA: TGTGCCAGCAGCAGACTAGCGGGGAAGGACTACGAGCAGTACTTC. Translating gives CASSRLAGKDYEQYF.